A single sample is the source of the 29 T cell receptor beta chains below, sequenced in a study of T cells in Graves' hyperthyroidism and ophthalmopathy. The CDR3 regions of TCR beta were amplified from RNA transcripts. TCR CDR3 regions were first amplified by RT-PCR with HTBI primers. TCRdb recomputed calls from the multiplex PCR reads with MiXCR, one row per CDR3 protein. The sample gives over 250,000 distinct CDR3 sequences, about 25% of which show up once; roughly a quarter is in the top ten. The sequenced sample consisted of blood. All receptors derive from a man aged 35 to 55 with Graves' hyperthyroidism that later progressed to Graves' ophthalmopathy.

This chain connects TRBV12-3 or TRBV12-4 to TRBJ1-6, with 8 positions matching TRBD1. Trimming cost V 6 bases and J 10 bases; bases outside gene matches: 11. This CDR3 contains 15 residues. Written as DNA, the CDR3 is TGTGCCAGCAGGCGAACCGGGACAGGCACATCACCCCTCCACTTT. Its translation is CASRRTGTGTSPLHF.

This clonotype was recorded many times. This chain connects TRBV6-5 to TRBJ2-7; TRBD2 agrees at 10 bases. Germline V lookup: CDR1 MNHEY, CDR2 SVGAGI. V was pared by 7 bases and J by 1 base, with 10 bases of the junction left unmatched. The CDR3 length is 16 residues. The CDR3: CASTLLAGLASYEQYF. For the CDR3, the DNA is TGTGCCAGCACACTACTAGCGGGGCTCGCTTCCTACGAGCAGTACTTC.

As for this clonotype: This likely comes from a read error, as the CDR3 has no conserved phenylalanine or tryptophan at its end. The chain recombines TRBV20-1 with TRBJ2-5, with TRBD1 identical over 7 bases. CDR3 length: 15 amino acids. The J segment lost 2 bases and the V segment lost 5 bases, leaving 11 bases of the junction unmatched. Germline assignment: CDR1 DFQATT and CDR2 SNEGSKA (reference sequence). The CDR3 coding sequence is TGCAGTGCTTCTGGGGACAGATACTATCAAGAGACCCAGTACGGC. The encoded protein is CSASGDRYYQETQYG.

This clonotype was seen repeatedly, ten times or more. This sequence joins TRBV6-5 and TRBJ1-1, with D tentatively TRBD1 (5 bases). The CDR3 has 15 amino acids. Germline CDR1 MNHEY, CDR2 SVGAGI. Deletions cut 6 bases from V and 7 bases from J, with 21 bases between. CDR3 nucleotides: TGTGCCAGCAGACGAGGGACCGCGCCTGGGCTTGAAGCTTTCTTT. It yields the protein CASRRGTAPGLEAFF.

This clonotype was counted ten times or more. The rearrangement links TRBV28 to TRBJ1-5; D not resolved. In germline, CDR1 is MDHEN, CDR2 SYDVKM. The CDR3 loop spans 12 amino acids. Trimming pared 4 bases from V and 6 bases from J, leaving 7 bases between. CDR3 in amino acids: CASSSRVQPQHF. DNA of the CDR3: TGTGCCAGCAGTTCGAGGGTTCAGCCCCAGCATTTT.

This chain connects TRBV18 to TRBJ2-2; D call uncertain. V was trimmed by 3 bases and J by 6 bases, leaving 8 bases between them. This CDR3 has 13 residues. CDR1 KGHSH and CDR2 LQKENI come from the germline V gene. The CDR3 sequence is CASSPFSAGELFF. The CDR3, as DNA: TGTGCCAGCTCACCGTTCTCGGCCGGGGAGCTGTTTTTT.

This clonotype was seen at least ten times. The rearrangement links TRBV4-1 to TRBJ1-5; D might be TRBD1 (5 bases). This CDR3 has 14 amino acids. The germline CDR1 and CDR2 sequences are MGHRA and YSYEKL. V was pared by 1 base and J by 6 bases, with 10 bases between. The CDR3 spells CASSQVDSPQPQHF. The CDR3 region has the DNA TGCGCCAGCAGCCAAGTCGACAGTCCTCAGCCCCAGCATTTT.

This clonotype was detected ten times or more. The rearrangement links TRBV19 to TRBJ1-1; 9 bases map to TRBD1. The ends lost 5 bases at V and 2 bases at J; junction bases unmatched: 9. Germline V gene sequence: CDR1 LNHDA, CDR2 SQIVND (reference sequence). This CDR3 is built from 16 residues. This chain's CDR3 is CASSPPRDRANTEAFF. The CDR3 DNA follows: TGTGCCAGTAGTCCCCCCCGGGACAGGGCCAACACTGAAGCTTTCTTT.

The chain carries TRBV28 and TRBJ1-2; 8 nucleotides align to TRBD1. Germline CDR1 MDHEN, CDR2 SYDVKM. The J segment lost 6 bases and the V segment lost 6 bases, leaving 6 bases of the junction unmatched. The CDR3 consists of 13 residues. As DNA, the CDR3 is TGTGCCAGCAGCCGAACGGACAGGGATGGCTACACCTTC. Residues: CASSRTDRDGYTF.

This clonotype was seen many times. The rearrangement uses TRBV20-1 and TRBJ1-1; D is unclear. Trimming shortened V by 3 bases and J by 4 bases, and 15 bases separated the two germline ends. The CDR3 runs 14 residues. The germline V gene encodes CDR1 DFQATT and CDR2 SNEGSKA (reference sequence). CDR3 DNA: TGCAGTGCTAGTAAGGGCAGCATGAGCACTGAAGCTTTCTTT. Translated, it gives CSASKGSMSTEAFF.

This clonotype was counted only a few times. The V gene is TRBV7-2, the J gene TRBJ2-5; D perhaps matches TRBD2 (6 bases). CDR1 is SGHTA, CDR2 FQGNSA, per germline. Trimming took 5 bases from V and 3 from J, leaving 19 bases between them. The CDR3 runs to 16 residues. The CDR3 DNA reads TGTGCCAGCAGCCAGATGGACGGGGGAGCAGAAGAGACCCAGTACTTC. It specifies CASSQMDGGAEETQYF.

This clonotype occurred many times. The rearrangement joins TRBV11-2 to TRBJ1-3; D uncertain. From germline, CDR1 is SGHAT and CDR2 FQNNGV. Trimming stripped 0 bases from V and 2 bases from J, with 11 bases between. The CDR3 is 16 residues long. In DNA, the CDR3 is TGTGCCAGCAGCTTAGAGACACCTAGCCCTGGAAACACCATATATTTT. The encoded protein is CASSLETPSPGNTIYF.

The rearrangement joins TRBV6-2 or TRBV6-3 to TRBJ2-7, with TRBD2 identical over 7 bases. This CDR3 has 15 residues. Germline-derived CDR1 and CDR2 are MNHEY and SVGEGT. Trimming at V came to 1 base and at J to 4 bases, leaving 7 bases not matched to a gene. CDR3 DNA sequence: TGTGCCAGCAGTTACTACGGGACTACCCCGTACGAGCAGTACTTC. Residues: CASSYYGTTPYEQYF.

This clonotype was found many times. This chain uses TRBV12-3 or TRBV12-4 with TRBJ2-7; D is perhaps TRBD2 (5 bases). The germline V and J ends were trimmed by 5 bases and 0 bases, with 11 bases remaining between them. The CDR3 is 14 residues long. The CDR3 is CASSLGITSYEQYF. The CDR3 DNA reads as TGTGCCAGCAGTCTCGGGATAACCTCCTACGAGCAGTACTTC.

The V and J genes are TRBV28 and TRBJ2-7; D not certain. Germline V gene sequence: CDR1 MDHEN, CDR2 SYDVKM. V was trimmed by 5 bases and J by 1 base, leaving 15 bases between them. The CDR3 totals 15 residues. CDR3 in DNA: TGTGCCAGCAGTGTATCAGAGACTTATTCCTACGAGCAGTACTTC. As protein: CASSVSETYSYEQYF.

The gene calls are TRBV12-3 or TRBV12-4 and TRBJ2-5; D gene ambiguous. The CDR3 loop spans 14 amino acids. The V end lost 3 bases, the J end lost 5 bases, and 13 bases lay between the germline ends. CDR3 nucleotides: TGTGCCAGCAGTTTGTCCGGAATATTGGAGACCCAGTACTTC. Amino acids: CASSLSGILETQYF.

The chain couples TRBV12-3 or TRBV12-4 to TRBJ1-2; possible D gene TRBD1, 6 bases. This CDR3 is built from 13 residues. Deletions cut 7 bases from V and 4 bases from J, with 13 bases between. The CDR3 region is CASTGGTPYGYTF. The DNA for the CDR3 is TGTGCCAGCACTGGAGGGACACCCTATGGCTACACCTTC.

For the CDR3, the DNA is TGCAGTGCTAGAGATCTCGTGCAGGGATACACCTTC. Amino acids: CSARDLVQGYTF. The V and J genes are TRBV20-1 and TRBJ1-2, with D perhaps TRBD1 (5 bases). In germline, CDR1 is DFQATT, CDR2 SNEGSKA (reference sequence). Trimming took 0 bases from V and 11 from J, leaving 13 bases between them. The length of the CDR3 is 12 residues.

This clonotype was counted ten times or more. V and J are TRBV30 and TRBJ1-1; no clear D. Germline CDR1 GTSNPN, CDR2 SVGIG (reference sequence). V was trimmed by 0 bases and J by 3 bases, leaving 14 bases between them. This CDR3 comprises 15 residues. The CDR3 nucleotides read TGTGCCTGGAGTGTACGATTGGTGGCCCACACTGAAGCTTTCTTT. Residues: CAWSVRLVAHTEAFF.

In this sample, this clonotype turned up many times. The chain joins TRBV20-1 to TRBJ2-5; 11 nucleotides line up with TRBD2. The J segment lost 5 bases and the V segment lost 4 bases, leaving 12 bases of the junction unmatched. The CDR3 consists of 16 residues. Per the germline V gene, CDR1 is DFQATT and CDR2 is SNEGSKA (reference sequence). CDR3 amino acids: CSATPPFTSGGETQYF. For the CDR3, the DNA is TGCAGTGCTACCCCGCCTTTTACTAGCGGGGGCGAGACCCAGTACTTC.

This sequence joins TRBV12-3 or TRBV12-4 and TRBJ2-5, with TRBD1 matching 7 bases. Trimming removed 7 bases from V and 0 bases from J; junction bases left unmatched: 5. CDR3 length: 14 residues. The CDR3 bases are TGTGCCAGCAATCCGAGGGGGCACCAAGAGACCCAGTACTTC. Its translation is CASNPRGHQETQYF.

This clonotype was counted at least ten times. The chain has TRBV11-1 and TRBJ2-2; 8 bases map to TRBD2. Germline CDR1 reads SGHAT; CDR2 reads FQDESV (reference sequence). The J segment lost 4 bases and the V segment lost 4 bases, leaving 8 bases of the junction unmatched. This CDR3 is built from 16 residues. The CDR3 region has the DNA TGTGCCAGCAGCTCGAAGCGGGAGCTGGGCACCGGGGAGCTGTTTTTT. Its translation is CASSSKRELGTGELFF.

The CDR3 loop reads CASRGTRIQETQYF. As DNA, the CDR3 is TGTGCCAGCAGGGGAACCAGGATCCAAGAGACCCAGTACTTC. The chain uses TRBV27 and TRBJ2-5, with D hard to call. CDR3 size: 14 residues. Trimming took off 6 bases at V and 1 base at J, with 12 bases between the two ends. The germline V gene encodes CDR1 MNHEY and CDR2 SMNVEV (reference sequence).

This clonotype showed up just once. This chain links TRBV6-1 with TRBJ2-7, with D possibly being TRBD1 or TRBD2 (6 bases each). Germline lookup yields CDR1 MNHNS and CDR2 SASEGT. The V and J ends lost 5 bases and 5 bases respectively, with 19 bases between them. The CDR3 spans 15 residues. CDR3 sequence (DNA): TGTGCCAGCAGTAAGCCGGGGGCGATTACCAACGAGCAGTACTTC. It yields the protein CASSKPGAITNEQYF.

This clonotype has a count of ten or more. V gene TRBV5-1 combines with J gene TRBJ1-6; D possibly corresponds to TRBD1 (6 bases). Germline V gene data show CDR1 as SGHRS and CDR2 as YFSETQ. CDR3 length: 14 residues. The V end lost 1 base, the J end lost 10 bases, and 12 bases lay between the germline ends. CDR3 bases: TGCGCCAGCAGCTTGACGGGGGCATCCTCACCCCTCCACTTT. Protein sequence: CASSLTGASSPLHF. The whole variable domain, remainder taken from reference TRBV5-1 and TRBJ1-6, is KAGVTQTPRYLIKTRGQQVTLSCSPISGHRSVSWYQQTPGQGLQFLFEYFSETQRNKGNFPGRFSGRQFSNSRSEMNVSTLELGDSALYLCASSLTGASSPLHFGNGTRLTVT.

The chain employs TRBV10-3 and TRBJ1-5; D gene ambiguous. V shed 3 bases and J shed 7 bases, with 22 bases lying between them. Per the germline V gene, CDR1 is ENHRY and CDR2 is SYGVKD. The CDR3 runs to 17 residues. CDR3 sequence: CAISDRGVIPLGQPQHF. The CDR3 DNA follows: TGTGCCATCAGTGATCGCGGGGTGATCCCGTTGGGACAGCCCCAGCATTTT.

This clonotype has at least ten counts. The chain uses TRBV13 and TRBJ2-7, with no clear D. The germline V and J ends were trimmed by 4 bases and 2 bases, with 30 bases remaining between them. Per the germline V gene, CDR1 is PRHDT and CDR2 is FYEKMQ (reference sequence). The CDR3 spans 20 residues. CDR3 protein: CASSSRALLFGGLSTYEQYF. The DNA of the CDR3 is TGTGCCAGCAGCTCTAGGGCCCTCCTCTTTGGTGGGCTAAGCACCTACGAGCAGTACTTC.

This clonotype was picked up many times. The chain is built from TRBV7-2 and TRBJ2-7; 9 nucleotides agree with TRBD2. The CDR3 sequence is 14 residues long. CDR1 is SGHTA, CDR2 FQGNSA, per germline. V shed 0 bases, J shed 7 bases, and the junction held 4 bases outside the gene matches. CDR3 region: CASSLALTSGEQYF. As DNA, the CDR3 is TGTGCCAGCAGCTTAGCCTTGACTAGCGGTGAGCAGTACTTC. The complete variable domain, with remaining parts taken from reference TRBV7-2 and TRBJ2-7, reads GAGVSQSPSNKVTEKGKDVELRCDPISGHTALYWYRQSLGQGLEFLIYFQGNSAPDKSGLPSDRFSAERTGGSVSTLTIQRTQQEDSAVYLCASSLALTSGEQYFGPGTRLTVT.

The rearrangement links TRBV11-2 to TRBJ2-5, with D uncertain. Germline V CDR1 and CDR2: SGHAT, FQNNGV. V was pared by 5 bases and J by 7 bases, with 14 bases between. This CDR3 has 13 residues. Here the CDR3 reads CASSPQPSWTQYF. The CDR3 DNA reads TGTGCCAGCAGCCCGCAGCCCTCGTGGACCCAGTACTTC.